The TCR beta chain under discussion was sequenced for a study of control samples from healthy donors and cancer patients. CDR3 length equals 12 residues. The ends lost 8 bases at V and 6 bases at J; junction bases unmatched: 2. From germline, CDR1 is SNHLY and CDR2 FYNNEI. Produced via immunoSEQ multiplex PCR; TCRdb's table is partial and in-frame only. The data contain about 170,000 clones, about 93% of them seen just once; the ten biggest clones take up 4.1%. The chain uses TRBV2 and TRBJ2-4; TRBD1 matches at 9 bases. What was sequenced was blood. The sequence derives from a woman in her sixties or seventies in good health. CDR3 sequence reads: CASADRGNIQYF. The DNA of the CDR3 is TGTGCCAGCGCGGACAGGGGAAACATTCAGTACTTC. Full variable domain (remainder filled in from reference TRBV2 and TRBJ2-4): EPEVTQTPSHQVTQMGQEVILRCVPISNHLYFYWYRQILGQKVEFLVSFYNNEISEKSEIFDDQFSVERPDGSNFTLKIRSTKLEDSAMYFCASADRGNIQYFGAGTRLSVL.